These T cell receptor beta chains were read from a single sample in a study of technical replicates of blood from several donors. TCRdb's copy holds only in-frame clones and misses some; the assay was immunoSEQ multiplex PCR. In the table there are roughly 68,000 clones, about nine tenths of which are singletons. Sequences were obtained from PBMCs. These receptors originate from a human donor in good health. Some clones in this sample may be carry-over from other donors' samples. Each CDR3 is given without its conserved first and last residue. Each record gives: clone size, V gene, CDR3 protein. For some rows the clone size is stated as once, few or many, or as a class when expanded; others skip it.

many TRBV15 ATSRDRGSGANVLT
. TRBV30 AWSVRQGTYEQY
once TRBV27 ASSFSLHGTQY
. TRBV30 AWNDRGSGNTIY
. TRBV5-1 ASSFWDSGEQY
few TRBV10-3 AIRGIFPGDSPLH
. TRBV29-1 SVTGTTHEQY
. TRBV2 ASSAGNYGYT
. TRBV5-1 ASSRWAGEQY
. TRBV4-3 ASSPDSGASYNEQF
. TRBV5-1 ASSPPGQGANVLT
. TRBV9 ASSVKTGASPLH
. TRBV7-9 ASSLLTGGINEQF
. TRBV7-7 ASSFVRGSSYEQY
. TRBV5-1 ASSPDRLNSPLH
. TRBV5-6 ASSATVNTEAF
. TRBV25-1 ASSESPGTGPYEQY
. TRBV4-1 ASSQRGTDTQY
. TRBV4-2 ASSQDKDGVYEQY
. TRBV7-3 ASSRGTRTGEETQY
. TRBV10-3 AIGAGSGYNEQF
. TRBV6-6 ASTDLPGQSTDTQY
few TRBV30 AWSRTSSYNEQF
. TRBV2 ASRGLLTYEQY
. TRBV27 ASSFGGNQPQH
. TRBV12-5 ASGLAQIQETQY
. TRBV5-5 ASRSYGDGADTQY